This entry describes one TCR beta chain. This CDR3 contains 15 residues. Germline assignment: CDR1 LNHDA and CDR2 SQIVND (reference sequence). Trimming took off 3 bases at V and 7 bases at J, with 16 bases between the two ends. This entry comes from a study of cytomegalovirus exposure and HLA in healthy donors. PCR primers comprised 60 Vbeta and 13 Jbeta primers. Produced via immunoSEQ multiplex PCR; TCRdb's table is partial and in-frame only. The specimen's table records about 54,000 clones. This TCR was recovered from a woman aged 40 to 55 in good health and CMV-seronegative. Sequencing was performed on PBMCs. The V call is TRBV19, the J call TRBJ1-5, with D possibly TRBD1 on 6 matching bases. The CDR3 DNA is TGTGCCAGTAGTATCCAGGGGCTAATGTCCCAGCCCCAGCATTTT. The encoded protein is CASSIQGLMSQPQHF.